This entry features one T cell receptor (beta chain) sequence. The data belong to a study of blood T cell repertoires in COVID-19. Study-wide background: Samples of COVID-19 (acute and convalescent) were obtained from the United States, Italy and Spain. T cells, B-cell-depleted T cells, or PBMCs provided the cDNA or gDNA that served as material.

CDR3 length: 14 residues. With 2 bases removed from V and 7 bases from J, the gap between germline ends came to 15 bases. Germline loops: CDR1 SEHNR, CDR2 FQNEAQ (reference sequence). Original data processing: Amplification of reference gene primers was used by the study to estimate nucleated cell counts. Measured with immunoSEQ multiplex PCR; TCRdb has only the in-frame clones, and not every one. The DNA gave D and trimming, while V, J and clone size come from that table. In the table there are some 150,000 clones, 85% to 90% of which are singletons. The V call is TRBV7-9, the J call TRBJ2-7; D is ambiguous. Sequenced material: peripheral blood. This receptor was taken from an elderly woman with acute or convalescent COVID-19. The CDR3 spells CASSLYGRLQEQYF. CDR3 sequence (DNA): TGTGCCAGCAGCTTATACGGCAGGCTCCAGGAGCAGTACTTC.